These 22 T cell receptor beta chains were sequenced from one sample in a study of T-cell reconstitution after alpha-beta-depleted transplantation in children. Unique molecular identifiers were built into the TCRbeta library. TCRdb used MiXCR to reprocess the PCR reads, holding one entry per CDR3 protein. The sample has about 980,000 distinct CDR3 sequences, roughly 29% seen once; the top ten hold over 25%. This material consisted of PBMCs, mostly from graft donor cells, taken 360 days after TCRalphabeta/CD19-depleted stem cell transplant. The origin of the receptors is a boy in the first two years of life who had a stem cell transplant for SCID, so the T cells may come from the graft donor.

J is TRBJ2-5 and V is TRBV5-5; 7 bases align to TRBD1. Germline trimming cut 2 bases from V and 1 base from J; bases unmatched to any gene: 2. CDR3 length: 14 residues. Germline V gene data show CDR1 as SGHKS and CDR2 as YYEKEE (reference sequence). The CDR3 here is CASSFWDSQETQYF. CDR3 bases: TGTGCCAGCAGCTTTTGGGACAGCCAAGAGACCCAGTACTTC. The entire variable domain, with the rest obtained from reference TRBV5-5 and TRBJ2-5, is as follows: DAGVTQSPTHLIKTRGQQVTLRCSPISGHKSVSWYQQVLGQGPQFIFQYYEKEERGRGNFPDRFSARQFPNYSSELNVNALLLGDSALYLCASSFWDSQETQYFGPGTRLLVL.

This CDR3 reads CASSGRITYEQYF. For the CDR3, the DNA is TGTGCCAGCAGTGGTCGGATAACCTACGAGCAGTACTTC. This sequence joins TRBV6-1 and TRBJ2-7; D call uncertain. V was pared by 4 bases and J by 2 bases, with 9 bases between. In germline, CDR1 is MNHNS, CDR2 SASEGT. The CDR3 has 13 amino acids.

For the CDR3, the DNA is TGTGCCAGCAGTCCCTTCCCGGGGGCCAACTACAATGAGCAGTTCTTC. Protein product: CASSPFPGANYNEQFF. The V and J genes are TRBV6-1 and TRBJ2-1; possibly TRBD1 or TRBD2 for D (6 bases each). Germline CDR1 MNHNS, CDR2 SASEGT. CDR3 size: 16 residues. Trimming pared 5 bases from V and 3 bases from J, leaving 17 bases between.

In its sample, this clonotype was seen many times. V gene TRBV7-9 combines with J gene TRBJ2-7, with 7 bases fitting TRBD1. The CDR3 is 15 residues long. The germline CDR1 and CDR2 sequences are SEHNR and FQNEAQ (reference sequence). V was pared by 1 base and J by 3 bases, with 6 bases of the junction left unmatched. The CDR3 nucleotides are TGTGCCAGCAGCTTAGTCCCCGGGACAGACTACGAGCAGTACTTC. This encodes CASSLVPGTDYEQYF.

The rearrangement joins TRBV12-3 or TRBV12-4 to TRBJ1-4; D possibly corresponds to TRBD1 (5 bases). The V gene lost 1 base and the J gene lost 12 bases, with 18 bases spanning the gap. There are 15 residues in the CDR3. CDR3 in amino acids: CASSLGGGSWAQLFF. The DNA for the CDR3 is TGTGCCAGCAGTTTAGGGGGGGGGAGTTGGGCCCAACTGTTTTTT.

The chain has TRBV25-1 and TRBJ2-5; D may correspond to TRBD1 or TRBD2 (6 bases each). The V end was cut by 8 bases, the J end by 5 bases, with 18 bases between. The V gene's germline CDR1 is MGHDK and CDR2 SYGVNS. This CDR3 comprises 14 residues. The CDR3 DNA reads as TGTGCCAGCCAAGGGGGGCCCCGGTTTGAGACCCAGTACTTC. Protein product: CASQGGPRFETQYF.

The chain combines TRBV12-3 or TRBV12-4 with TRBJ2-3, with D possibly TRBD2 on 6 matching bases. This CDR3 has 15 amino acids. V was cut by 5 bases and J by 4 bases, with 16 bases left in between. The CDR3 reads CASSTIGGVADTQYF. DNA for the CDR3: TGTGCCAGCAGTACGATTGGCGGGGTGGCAGATACGCAGTATTTT.

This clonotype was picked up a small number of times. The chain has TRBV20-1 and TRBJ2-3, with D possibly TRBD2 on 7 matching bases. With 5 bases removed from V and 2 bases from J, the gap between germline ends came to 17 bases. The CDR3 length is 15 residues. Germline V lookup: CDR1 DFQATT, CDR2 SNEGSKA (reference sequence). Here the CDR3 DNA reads TGCAGTGCTCAACGGGGGCTAGCGGACACAGATACGCAGTATTTT. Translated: CSAQRGLADTDTQYF.

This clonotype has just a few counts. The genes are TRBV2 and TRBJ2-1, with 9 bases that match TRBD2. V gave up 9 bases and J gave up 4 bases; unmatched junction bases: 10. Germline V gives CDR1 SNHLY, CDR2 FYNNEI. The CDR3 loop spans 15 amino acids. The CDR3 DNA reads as TGTGCCAGGAGTCCAGCAGCGGGGGGTTACAATGAGCAGTTCTTC. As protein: CARSPAAGGYNEQFF.

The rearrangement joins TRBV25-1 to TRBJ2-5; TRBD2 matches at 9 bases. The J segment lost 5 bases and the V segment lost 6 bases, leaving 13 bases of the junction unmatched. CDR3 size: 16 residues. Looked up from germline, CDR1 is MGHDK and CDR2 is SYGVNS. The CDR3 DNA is TGTGCCAGCAGCTCTGGGAGCGGGAGGCACGGCGAGACCCAGTACTTC. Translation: CASSSGSGRHGETQYF.

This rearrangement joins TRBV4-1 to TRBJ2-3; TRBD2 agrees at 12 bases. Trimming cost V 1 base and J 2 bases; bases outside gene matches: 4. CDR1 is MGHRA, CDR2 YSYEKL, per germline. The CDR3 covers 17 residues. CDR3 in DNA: TGCGCCAGCAGCCAAGCGGGACTAGCGGGCTTCACAGATACGCAGTATTTT. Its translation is CASSQAGLAGFTDTQYF.

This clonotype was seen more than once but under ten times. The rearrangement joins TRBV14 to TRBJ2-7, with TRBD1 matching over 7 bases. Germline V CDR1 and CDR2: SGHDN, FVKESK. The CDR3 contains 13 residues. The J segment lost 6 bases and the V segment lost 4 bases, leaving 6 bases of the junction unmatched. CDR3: CASSLTGFGEQYF. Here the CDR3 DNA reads TGTGCCAGCAGCCTGACAGGGTTCGGCGAGCAGTACTTC.

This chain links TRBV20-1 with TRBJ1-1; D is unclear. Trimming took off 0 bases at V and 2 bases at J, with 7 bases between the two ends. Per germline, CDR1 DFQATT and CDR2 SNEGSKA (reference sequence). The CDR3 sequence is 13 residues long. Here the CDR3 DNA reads TGCAGTGCTAGAGATGAGGGCAACACTGAAGCTTTCTTT. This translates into CSARDEGNTEAFF.

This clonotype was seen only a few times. The CDR3 loop is CATSEGPASGTDTQYF. CDR3 in DNA: TGTGCCACCAGTGAGGGCCCGGCCTCAGGCACAGATACGCAGTATTTT. The chain couples TRBV24-1 to TRBJ2-3; no clear D gene. Germline V CDR1 and CDR2: KGHDR, SFDVKD. The CDR3 sequence is 16 residues long. Trimming took off 4 bases at V and 1 base at J, with 14 bases between the two ends.

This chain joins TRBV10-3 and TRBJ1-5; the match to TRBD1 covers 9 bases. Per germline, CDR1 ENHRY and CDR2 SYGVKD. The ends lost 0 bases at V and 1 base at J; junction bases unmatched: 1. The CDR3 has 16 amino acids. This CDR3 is CAISESTGGSNQPQHF. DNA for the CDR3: TGTGCCATCAGTGAGTCGACAGGGGGGAGCAATCAGCCCCAGCATTTT.

DNA of the CDR3: TGCAGTGCTAGGCCCACCTTGGGCAGGACCCCCTACGAGCAGTACTTC. It yields the protein CSARPTLGRTPYEQYF. This sequence joins TRBV20-1 and TRBJ2-7; no firm D call. The germline V gene encodes CDR1 DFQATT and CDR2 SNEGSKA (reference sequence). V shed 3 bases and J shed 2 bases, with 20 bases lying between them. CDR3 length: 16 amino acids.

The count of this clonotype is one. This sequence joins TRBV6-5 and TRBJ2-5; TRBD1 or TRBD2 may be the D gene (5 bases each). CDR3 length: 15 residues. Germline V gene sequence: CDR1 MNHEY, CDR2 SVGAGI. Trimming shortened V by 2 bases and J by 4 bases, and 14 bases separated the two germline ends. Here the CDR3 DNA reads TGTGCCAGCAGTTACACCGGGGCGGTTTCAGAGACCCAGTACTTC. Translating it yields CASSYTGAVSETQYF.

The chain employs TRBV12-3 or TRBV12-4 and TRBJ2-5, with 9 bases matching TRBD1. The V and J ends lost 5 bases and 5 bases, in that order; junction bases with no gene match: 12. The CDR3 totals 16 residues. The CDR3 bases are TGTGCCAGCAGTCCGGGACAGGGAAGAGACTTGGAGACCCAGTACTTC. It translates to CASSPGQGRDLETQYF.

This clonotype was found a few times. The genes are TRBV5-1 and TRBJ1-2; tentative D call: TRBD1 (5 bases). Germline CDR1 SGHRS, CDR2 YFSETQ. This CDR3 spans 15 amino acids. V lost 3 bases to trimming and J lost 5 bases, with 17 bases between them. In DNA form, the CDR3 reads TGCGCCAGCAGCTCCCCGGACAAGGCGGTATATGGCTACACCTTC. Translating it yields CASSSPDKAVYGYTF. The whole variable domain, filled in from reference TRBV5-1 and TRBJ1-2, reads KAGVTQTPRYLIKTRGQQVTLSCSPISGHRSVSWYQQTPGQGLQFLFEYFSETQRNKGNFPGRFSGRQFSNSRSEMNVSTLELGDSALYLCASSSPDKAVYGYTFGSGTRLTVV.

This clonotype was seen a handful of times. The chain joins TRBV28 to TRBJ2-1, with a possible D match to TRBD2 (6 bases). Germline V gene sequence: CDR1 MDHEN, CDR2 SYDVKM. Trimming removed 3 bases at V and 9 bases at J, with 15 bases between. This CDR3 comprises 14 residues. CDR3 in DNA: TGTGCCAGCAGTTTTGGGGGATCGCGGGGTGAGCAGTTCTTC. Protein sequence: CASSFGGSRGEQFF.

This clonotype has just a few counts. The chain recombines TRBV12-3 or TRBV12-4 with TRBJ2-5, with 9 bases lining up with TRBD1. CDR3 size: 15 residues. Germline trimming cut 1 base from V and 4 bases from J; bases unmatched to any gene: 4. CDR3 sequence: CASSLGQGVIETQYF. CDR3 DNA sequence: TGTGCCAGCAGTTTAGGACAGGGGGTGATAGAGACCCAGTACTTC.

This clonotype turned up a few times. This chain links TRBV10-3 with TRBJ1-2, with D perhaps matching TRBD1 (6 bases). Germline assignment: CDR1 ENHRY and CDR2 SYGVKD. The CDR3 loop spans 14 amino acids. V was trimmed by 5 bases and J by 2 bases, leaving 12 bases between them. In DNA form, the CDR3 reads TGTGCCATCAGTAAGGACAGCTCCAACTATGGCTACACCTTC. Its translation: CAISKDSSNYGYTF.